This TCR beta chain emerged from a study of siplizumab effects on memory and regulatory T cells. Study-level findings and limits: Proliferating Tregs in siplizumab cultures were never verified as suppressive.

Germline CDR1 is KGHSH and CDR2 is LQKENI. V lost 0 bases and J 2 bases, leaving 4 bases between the germline ends. This CDR3 is 13 amino acids long. Concerning this clone itself: Antigen specificity is unknown.

Per sample, the assay covered 80,000 to 100,000 TCR templates. Produced via immunoSEQ multiplex PCR; TCRdb's table is partial and in-frame only. The repertoire holds under 150,000 clones, with 90% to 95% as singletons. Sequences were obtained from non-Treg CD4+ T cells sorted from blood. The chain has TRBV18 and TRBJ2-5; D gene ambiguous. This TCR was recovered from a human donor in good health. This CDR3 is CASSPPSQETQYF. The CDR3 DNA follows: TGTGCCAGCTCACCACCGTCTCAAGAGACCCAGTACTTC.